This T cell receptor (beta chain) was recovered during a study of blood T cells in healthy people across ages. Study results and caveats: Older age went with lower TCR beta diversity per million T cells, in a roughly linear way. No conclusive comparison of naive versus antigen-experienced cells was possible with unsorted PBMCs. Unknown donor CMV status possibly confounded expanded clonotype changes. The long-lived group displayed more naive CD4+ cells, plus higher diversity, than the aged donors did.

This CDR3 region has 14 residues. Trimming stripped 4 bases from V and 1 base from J, with 10 bases between. Concerning this clonotype: Its antigen is unidentified.

Then a second PCR, running about 6 to 11 cycles, was carried out with a sample-barcoded 5' primer and a J-beta primer mix. TCRdb used MiXCR to reprocess the 5' RACE reads, holding one entry per CDR3 protein. In the table there are over a million distinct CDR3 sequences, roughly 45% of which are singletons. The sequence came from a woman in her late teens or twenties in good health. The J gene is TRBJ1-1, the V gene TRBV12-3 or TRBV12-4, with a possible D match to TRBD1 (5 bases). Sequencing was performed on blood. As DNA, the CDR3 is TGTGCCAGCAGTTGGCGGGACTCGAACACTGAAGCTTTCTTT. Its translation: CASSWRDSNTEAFF.